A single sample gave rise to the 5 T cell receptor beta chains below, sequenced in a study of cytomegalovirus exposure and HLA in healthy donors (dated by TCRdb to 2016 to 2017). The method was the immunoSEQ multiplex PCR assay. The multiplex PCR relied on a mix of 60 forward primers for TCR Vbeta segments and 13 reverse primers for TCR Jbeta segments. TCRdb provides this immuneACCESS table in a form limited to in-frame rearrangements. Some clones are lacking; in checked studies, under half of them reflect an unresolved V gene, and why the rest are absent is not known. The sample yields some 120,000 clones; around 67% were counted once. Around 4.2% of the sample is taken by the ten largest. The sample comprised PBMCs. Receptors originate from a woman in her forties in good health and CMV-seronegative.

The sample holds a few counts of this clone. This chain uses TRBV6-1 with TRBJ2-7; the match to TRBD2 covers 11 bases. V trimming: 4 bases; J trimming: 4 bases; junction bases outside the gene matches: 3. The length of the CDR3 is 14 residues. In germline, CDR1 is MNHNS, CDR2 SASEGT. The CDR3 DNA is TGTGCCAGCAGTGTAGCGGGAGGGGTTTACGAGCAGTACTTC. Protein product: CASSVAGGVYEQYF.

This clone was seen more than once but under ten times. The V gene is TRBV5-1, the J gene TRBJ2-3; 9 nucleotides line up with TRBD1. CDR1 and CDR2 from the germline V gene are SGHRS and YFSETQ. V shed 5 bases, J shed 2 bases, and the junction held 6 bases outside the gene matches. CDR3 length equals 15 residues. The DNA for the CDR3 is TGCGCCAGCAGGAAGTGGGACAGGGACACAGATACGCAGTATTTT. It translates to CASRKWDRDTDTQYF.

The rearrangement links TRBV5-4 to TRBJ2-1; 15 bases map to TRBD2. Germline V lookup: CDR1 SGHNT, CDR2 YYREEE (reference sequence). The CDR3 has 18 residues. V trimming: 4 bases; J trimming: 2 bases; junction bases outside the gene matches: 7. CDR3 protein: CASSPRTSGGATYNEQFF. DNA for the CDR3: TGTGCCAGCAGCCCTAGGACTAGCGGGGGGGCCACCTACAATGAGCAGTTCTTC.

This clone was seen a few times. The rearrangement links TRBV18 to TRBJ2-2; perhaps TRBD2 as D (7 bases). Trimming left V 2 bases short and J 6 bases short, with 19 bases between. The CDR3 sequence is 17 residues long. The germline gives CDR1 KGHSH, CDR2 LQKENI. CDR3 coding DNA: TGTGCCAGCTCACCAGGGCGGGGGCGCATTTCCCCCGGGGAGCTGTTTTTT. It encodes CASSPGRGRISPGELFF.

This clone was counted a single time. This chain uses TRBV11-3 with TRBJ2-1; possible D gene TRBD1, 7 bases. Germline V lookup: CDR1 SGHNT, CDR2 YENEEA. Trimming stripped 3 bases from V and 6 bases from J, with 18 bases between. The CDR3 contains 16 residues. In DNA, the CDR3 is TGTGCCAGCAGCTTGGCAGGGGGAGCGGAGGGCAATGAGCAGTTCTTC. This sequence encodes CASSLAGGAEGNEQFF. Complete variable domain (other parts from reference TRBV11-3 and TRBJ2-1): EAGVVQSPRYKIIEKKQPVAFWCNPISGHNTLYWYLQNLGQGPELLIRYENEEAVDDSQLPKDRFSAERLKGVDSTLKIQPAELGDSAVYLCASSLAGGAEGNEQFFGPGTRLTVL.